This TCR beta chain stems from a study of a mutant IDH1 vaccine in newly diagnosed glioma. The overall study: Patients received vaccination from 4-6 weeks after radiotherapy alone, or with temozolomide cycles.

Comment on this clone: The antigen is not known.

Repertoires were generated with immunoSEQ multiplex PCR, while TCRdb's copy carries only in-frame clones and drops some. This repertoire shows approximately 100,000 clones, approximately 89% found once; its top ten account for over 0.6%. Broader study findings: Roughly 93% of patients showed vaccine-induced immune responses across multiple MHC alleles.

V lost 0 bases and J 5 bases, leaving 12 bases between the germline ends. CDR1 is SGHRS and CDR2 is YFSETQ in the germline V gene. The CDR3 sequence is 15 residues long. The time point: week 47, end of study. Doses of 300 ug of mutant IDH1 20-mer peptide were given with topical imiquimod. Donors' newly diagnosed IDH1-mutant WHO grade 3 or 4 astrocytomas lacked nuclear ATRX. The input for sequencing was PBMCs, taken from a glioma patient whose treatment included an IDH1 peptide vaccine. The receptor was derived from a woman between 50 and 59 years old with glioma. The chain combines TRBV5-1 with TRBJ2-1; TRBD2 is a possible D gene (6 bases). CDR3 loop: CASSLVAGRDNEQFF. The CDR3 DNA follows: TGCGCCAGCAGCTTGGTCGCGGGACGAGACAATGAGCAGTTCTTC.